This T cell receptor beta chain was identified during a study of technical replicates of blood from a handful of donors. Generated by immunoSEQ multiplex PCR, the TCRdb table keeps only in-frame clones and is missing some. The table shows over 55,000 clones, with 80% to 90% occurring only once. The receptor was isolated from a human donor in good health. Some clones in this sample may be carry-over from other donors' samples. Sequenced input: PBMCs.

CDR3 in amino acids: CASSDSRVDIQYF. The CDR3 DNA sequence: TGTGCCAGCAGTGACTCCCGGGTCGACATTCAGTACTTC. This rearrangement joins TRBV25-1 to TRBJ2-4; D call uncertain. V dropped 3 bases and J dropped 8 bases, with 11 bases sitting between them. CDR3 size: 13 residues. Germline V gene lookup returns CDR1 MGHDK and CDR2 SYGVNS.